This T cell receptor (beta chain) was observed in a study of CD8+ T cells in alopecia areata. Across the study: It was oral tofacitinib, at 5 to 10 mg twice daily, that treated patients received.

As for treatment: oral pan-JAK inhibitor, 5-10 mg twice daily. The researchers isolated CD4+ and CD8+ T cells from PBMCs by sorting. V was cut by 5 bases and J by 3 bases, with 17 bases left in between. CDR3 length equals 14 residues. Germline CDR1 is SQVTM and CDR2 is ANQGSEA. RNA was isolated and reverse transcribed to cDNA, the sequencing template. Produced via immunoSEQ multiplex PCR; TCRdb's table is partial and in-frame only. The sample records 110,000 or so clones, 58% being singletons. The V and J genes are TRBV29-1 and TRBJ2-7, with D possibly matching TRBD1 (5 bases). The source of this sequence is a human donor with alopecia areata. The specimen was CD8+ T cells sorted from blood, collected at week 4, from a patient treated with tofacitinib. The CDR3 loop reads CSVLIEQAFYEQYF. The CDR3 DNA is TGCAGCGTTTTGATAGAACAGGCATTCTACGAGCAGTACTTC.